The 22 T cell receptor beta chains given below trace back to one sample, sequenced in a study of blood T cell repertoires in COVID-19. Assay used: immunoSEQ multiplex PCR; TCRdb lists only in-frame clones, some missing. The sample holds some 150,000 clones, about 90% seen once. The specimen was peripheral blood. The receptors here all came from a woman in her fifties or sixties with active or convalescent COVID-19.

In this sample, this clone turned up once. The genes are TRBV29-1 and TRBJ1-6, with 7 bases matching TRBD1. This CDR3 is built from 13 residues. Trimming removed 7 bases from V and 11 bases from J; junction bases left unmatched: 11. Germline V gene data show CDR1 as SQVTM and CDR2 as ANQGSEA. The CDR3 region is CSAGDSELAPLHF. The CDR3 region has the DNA TGCAGCGCAGGGGACAGCGAATTGGCACCCCTCCACTTT.

The rearrangement joins TRBV10-2 to TRBJ2-5, with TRBD2 as a possible D gene (6 bases). CDR1 and CDR2 from the germline V gene are WSHSY and SAAADI. The germline V and J ends were trimmed by 1 base and 2 bases, with 11 bases remaining between them. There are 15 residues in the CDR3. CDR3 bases: TGCGCCAGCAGTGAGTTAGCGGCAGCACAAGAGACCCAGTACTTC. Translation gives CASSELAAAQETQYF.

This clone was recorded only once. This chain uses TRBV18 with TRBJ1-1; no clear D gene. Germline lookup yields CDR1 KGHSH and CDR2 LQKENI. The CDR3 runs 13 residues. The V and J ends lost 4 bases and 4 bases respectively, with 10 bases between them. As DNA, the CDR3 is TGTGCCAGCTCACTCGGGGTGGGCACTGAAGCTTTCTTT. This gives the protein CASSLGVGTEAFF.

The V and J genes are TRBV10-3 and TRBJ2-2, with 8 bases lining up with TRBD2. V shed 2 bases, J shed 4 bases, and the junction held 0 bases outside the gene matches. CDR3 length equals 14 residues. Germline V CDR1 and CDR2: ENHRY, SYGVKD. CDR3 region: CAISERGGTGELFF. The CDR3 DNA sequence: TGTGCCATCAGTGAGCGGGGGGGCACCGGGGAGCTGTTTTTT.

CDR3 nucleotides: TGTGCCAGCAGCTTAACCCCCAGGGGGGAGACCCAGTACTTC. Translated: CASSLTPRGETQYF. The rearrangement uses TRBV7-8 and TRBJ2-5; TRBD1 agrees at 7 bases. Germline lookup yields CDR1 SGHVS and CDR2 FQNEAQ. The CDR3 is made up of 14 amino acids. V gave up 2 bases and J gave up 5 bases; unmatched junction bases: 5.

The rearrangement links TRBV11-1 to TRBJ2-7, with D uncertain. The germline V gene encodes CDR1 SGHAT and CDR2 FQDESV (reference sequence). Trimming left V 5 bases short and J 7 bases short, with 12 bases between. The CDR3 sequence is 12 residues long. The CDR3 protein is CASSLTSKEQYF. CDR3 nucleotides: TGTGCCAGCAGCCTAACCTCGAAAGAGCAGTACTTC.

The V and J genes are TRBV14 and TRBJ1-1, with a possible D match to TRBD1 (5 bases). The CDR3 is 16 residues long. Germline-derived CDR1 and CDR2 are SGHDN and FVKESK. V dropped 0 bases and J dropped 0 bases, with 11 bases sitting between them. The CDR3, as DNA: TGTGCCAGCAGCCAAGAAGGGGAGGGCTTGAACACTGAAGCTTTCTTT. It encodes CASSQEGEGLNTEAFF.

This chain links TRBV30 with TRBJ2-7; 9 bases are shared with TRBD1. The CDR3 is 13 amino acids. V shed 5 bases and J 0 bases; nucleotides not matched to a gene: 2. Germline V gene lookup returns CDR1 GTSNPN and CDR2 SVGIG (reference sequence). The CDR3 reads CAWSGQGSYEQYF. The CDR3 DNA reads as TGTGCCTGGTCGGGACAGGGCTCCTACGAGCAGTACTTC.

The sample holds one count of this clone. The CDR3 DNA is TGTGCCAGCAGCTTCCCCTCCCTTGGAAACACCATATATTTT. It yields the protein CASSFPSLGNTIYF. The V and J genes are TRBV7-9 and TRBJ1-3; no definite D call. Deletions cut 3 bases from V and 3 bases from J, with 9 bases between. This CDR3 has 14 residues. The germline V gene encodes CDR1 SEHNR and CDR2 FQNEAQ (reference sequence).

This clone was counted once. V and J are TRBV28 and TRBJ2-7; unclear D gene. CDR1 and CDR2 (germline): MDHEN, SYDVKM. Between the trimmed V and J ends, which lost 3 bases and 2 bases, there was a span of 5 bases. The CDR3 spans 12 residues. CDR3 in DNA: TGTGCCAGCAGTTTCGGTCCCTACGAGCAGTACTTC. Residues: CASSFGPYEQYF.

This clone was detected once. V gene TRBV5-1 combines with J gene TRBJ2-3; 9 bases match TRBD1. This CDR3 region has 15 residues. Germline CDR1 and CDR2: SGHRS and YFSETQ. After removal of 0 bases from V and 9 bases from J, the junction contained 8 bases not matched to a gene. The CDR3 reads CASSLGDRARETQYF. The CDR3 DNA is TGCGCCAGCAGCTTGGGGGACAGGGCCCGGGAAACGCAGTATTTT.

The V call is TRBV3-1 (or the pseudogene TRBV3-2), the J call TRBJ2-3; 7 bases line up with TRBD2. After removal of 3 bases from V and 6 bases from J, the junction contained 6 bases not matched to a gene. Germline V lookup: CDR1 LGHDT, CDR2 YNNKEL (reference sequence). The CDR3 covers 14 residues. CDR3 sequence reads: CASSHGSGVDTQYF. The CDR3 coding sequence is TGTGCCAGCAGCCATGGGAGCGGGGTGGATACGCAGTATTTT.

This sequence joins TRBV29-1 and TRBJ1-5, with D perhaps TRBD1 (5 bases). CDR1 and CDR2 (germline): SQVTM, ANQGSEA. V gave up 0 bases and J gave up 7 bases, with 7 bases separating them. This CDR3 contains 12 residues. CDR3 sequence: CSVEDPGQPQHF. DNA of the CDR3: TGCAGCGTTGAAGATCCAGGGCAGCCCCAGCATTTT.

This sequence joins TRBV29-1 and TRBJ1-4; D is perhaps TRBD1 (5 bases). V lost 3 bases to trimming and J lost 8 bases, with 13 bases between them. Germline V gene data show CDR1 as SQVTM and CDR2 as ANQGSEA. There are 13 residues in the CDR3. This chain's CDR3 is CSVEEGEGEKLFF. CDR3 in DNA: TGCAGCGTTGAGGAAGGGGAGGGGGAAAAACTGTTTTTT. The full variable domain, completed using reference TRBV29-1 and TRBJ1-4, is SAVISQKPSRDICQRGTSLTIQCQVDSQVTMMFWYRQQPGQSLTLIATANQGSEATYESGFVIDKFPISRPNLTFSTLTVSNMSPEDSSIYLCSVEEGEGEKLFFGSGTQLSVL.

This chain joins TRBV19 and TRBJ2-7; tentatively, D is TRBD1 (5 bases). CDR1 is LNHDA, CDR2 SQIVND, per germline (reference sequence). The CDR3 has 13 residues. Trimming removed 5 bases from V and 1 base from J, with 9 bases in between. The CDR3 loop is CASSLQGSYEQYF. The DNA of the CDR3 is TGTGCCAGTAGTCTTCAGGGTTCCTACGAGCAGTACTTC. The variable domain in full, with the rest retrieved from reference TRBV19 and TRBJ2-7, is DGGITQSPKYLFRKEGQNVTLSCEQNLNHDAMYWYRQDPGQGLRLIYYSQIVNDFQKGDIAEGYSVSREKKESFPLTVTSAQKNPTAFYLCASSLQGSYEQYFGPGTRLTVT.

This clone turned up a few times. The CDR3 region has the DNA TGCGCCAGCCTCTCCCCTTCCGGGGGGTACAATGAGCAGTTCTTC. Encoded protein: CASLSPSGGYNEQFF. The chain uses TRBV5-1 and TRBJ2-1; 7 bases map to TRBD2. The CDR3 length is 15 residues. J lost 4 bases, V lost 7 bases, and 11 bases had no gene match. Germline V gives CDR1 SGHRS, CDR2 YFSETQ.

This chain joins TRBV24-1 and TRBJ2-3; D not certain. The CDR3 runs to 13 residues. Trimming removed 9 bases at V and 3 bases at J, with 12 bases between. The germline gives CDR1 KGHDR, CDR2 SFDVKD. CDR3 DNA: TGTGCCACCGAGGCACCTGGGACAGATACGCAGTATTTT. It encodes CATEAPGTDTQYF.

The chain carries TRBV6-1 and TRBJ2-3; TRBD2 aligns across 8 bases. V dropped 2 bases and J dropped 5; count of bases not matched to a gene: 6. The CDR3 loop spans 15 amino acids. Germline V gene lookup returns CDR1 MNHNS and CDR2 SASEGT. CDR3 residues: CASSESGGARDTQYF. The CDR3 bases are TGTGCCAGCAGTGAATCCGGGGGGGCGAGAGATACGCAGTATTTT.

The chain couples TRBV2 to TRBJ2-5; TRBD1 might be the D (6 bases). The CDR3 spans 12 residues. V lost 11 bases to trimming and J lost 2 bases, with 12 bases between them. Per the germline V gene, CDR1 is SNHLY and CDR2 is FYNNEI. The CDR3 DNA sequence: TGTGCCGGTGGACAGAGACAAGAGACCCAGTACTTC. Its translation: CAGGQRQETQYF.

V gene TRBV20-1 combines with J gene TRBJ1-1; D is unresolved. The CDR3 spans 14 residues. Between the trimmed V and J ends, which lost 3 bases and 1 base, there was a span of 12 bases. Germline V gene data show CDR1 as DFQATT and CDR2 as SNEGSKA (reference sequence). CDR3 protein: CSASANSWNTEAFF. The CDR3 DNA is TGCAGTGCTAGTGCCAACAGCTGGAACACTGAAGCTTTCTTT.

The rearrangement uses TRBV7-8 and TRBJ1-4, with 11 nucleotides matching TRBD1. The CDR3 length is 18 residues. CDR1 is SGHVS, CDR2 FQNEAQ, per germline. After removal of 5 bases from V and 2 bases from J, the junction contained 10 bases not matched to a gene. The CDR3 is CASSPGTGGKYTNEKLFF. DNA for the CDR3: TGTGCCAGCAGCCCCGGGACAGGGGGGAAATATACTAATGAAAAACTGTTTTTT.

The gene calls are TRBV2 and TRBJ2-3; D is uncertain. V was clipped by 0 bases and J by 6 bases, with 4 bases between them. The V gene's germline CDR1 is SNHLY and CDR2 FYNNEI. CDR3 length equals 12 residues. CDR3 nucleotides: TGTGCCAGCAGTGAAGCGAGGGATACGCAGTATTTT. Residues: CASSEARDTQYF.